These T cell receptor beta chains were read from a single sample in a study of CD8 T cells in Susac syndrome. TCRdb processed the immunoSEQ multiplex PCR reads anew with MiXCR; each CDR3 protein has one entry. The table lists some 160,000 distinct CDR3 sequences, 85% to 95% of them singletons. Material for sequencing was CD4+ T cells from PBMCs. These receptors were obtained from a human donor with Susac syndrome. The CDR3 runs from the conserved cysteine through the conserved F or W. Fields, in order: V gene, J gene, clone size, D gene, CDR3 DNA, CDR3 protein. The D gene is left open where the match is weak. Size values are once, few and many counts, or a class for expanded clones, and some rows have none.

>TRBV29-1|TRBJ2-1|-|-
TGCAGCGTTGACAGGGGAACCTACAATGAGCAGTTCTTC
CSVDRGTYNEQFF
>TRBV29-1|TRBJ2-3|-|-
TGCAGCGTTGACGGATCCCCCACAGATACGCAGTATTTT
CSVDGSPTDTQYF
>TRBV7-9|TRBJ1-5|-|-
TGTGCCAGCAGCTTACTGGGAGCCACCAATCAGCCCCAGCATTTT
CASSLLGATNQPQHF
>TRBV5-4|TRBJ2-5|-|TRBD2
TGTGCCAGCAGCTGGGGACTAGCGGGGACACAAGAGACCCAGTACTTC
CASSWGLAGTQETQYF
>TRBV3-1|TRBJ2-5|-|TRBD2
TGTGCCAGCAGTCCTGACCAAGCGGGGTTCCAAGAGACCCAGTACTTC
CASSPDQAGFQETQYF
>TRBV5-4|TRBJ2-5|-|TRBD1
TGTGCCAGCAGCTTGGCCGCGGGACAGGGGCAAGAGACCCAGTACTTC
CASSLAAGQGQETQYF
>TRBV28|TRBJ1-4|-|-
TGTGCCAGCAGGATGCGGGAAAAACTGTTTTTT
CASRMREKLFF
>TRBV5-1|TRBJ2-5|once|TRBD2
TGCGCCAGCAGCTTAAGCGGGGCCCGGCAAGAGACCCAGTACTTC
CASSLSGARQETQYF
>TRBV14|TRBJ2-7|-|TRBD1
TGTGCCAGCAGCCCGATTCAGGGGGCGGTGTACGAGCAGTACTTC
CASSPIQGAVYEQYF
>TRBV7-2|TRBJ1-1|-|TRBD1
TGTGCCAGCAGGCCTGGACAGGGAATGAACACTGAAGCTTTCTTT
CASRPGQGMNTEAFF
>TRBV4-1|TRBJ2-4|-|-
TGCGCCAGCAGCCAAGAGGCAGGACCCCCCAAAAACATTCAGTACTTC
CASSQEAGPPKNIQYF
>TRBV6-6|TRBJ1-1|-|-
TGTGCCAGCAGCGCACAGGGAATGAACACTGAAGCTTTCTTT
CASSAQGMNTEAFF
>TRBV4-3|TRBJ2-2|-|-
TGCGCCAGCAGCCAACGCCAGGGGTGGGCCGGGGAGCTGTTTTTT
CASSQRQGWAGELFF
>TRBV15|TRBJ1-1|-|-
TGTGCCACCAGCCGGGACACCATGAACACTGAAGCTTTCTTT
CATSRDTMNTEAFF
>TRBV12-3/TRBV12-4|TRBJ1-2|-|-
TGTGCCAGCAGTTTCCGGGTCGACTATGGCTACACCTTC
CASSFRVDYGYTF
>TRBV2|TRBJ2-2|-|-
TGTGCCAGCAGTGTCCACACCGGGGAGCTGTTTTTT
CASSVHTGELFF
>TRBV5-4|TRBJ2-3|once|-
TGTGCCAGCAGCTCGGGGGGCCCTAGCCAATCTAGCACAGATACGCAGTATTTT
CASSSGGPSQSSTDTQYF
>TRBV7-9|TRBJ2-7|-|-
TGTGCCAGCAGCTTCGGCGACACAACTAGGAACGAGCAGTACTTC
CASSFGDTTRNEQYF
>TRBV5-4|TRBJ1-2|-|-
TGTGCCAGCAGCCTCCCGGGGGGCGCTAACTATGGCTACACCTTC
CASSLPGGANYGYTF
>TRBV20-1|TRBJ2-2|-|TRBD2
TGCAGTGCTAGGTCCCCGGGGGGGGTAGGAAGGACCGGGGAGCTGTTTTTT
CSARSPGGVGRTGELFF
>TRBV25-1|TRBJ2-3|-|TRBD2
TGTGCCAGCTCTACTCCGGGAGGGGTTAGCGCAGATACGCAGTATTTT
CASSTPGGVSADTQYF
>TRBV29-1|TRBJ1-3|-|-
TGCAGCGTTGGGCGGGACACCTCTGGAAACACCATATATTTT
CSVGRDTSGNTIYF
>TRBV14|TRBJ2-5|once|-
TGTGCCAGCAGCCACCGCCCCCGACAGGCAGACCAAGAGACCCAGTACTTC
CASSHRPRQADQETQYF
>TRBV3-1|TRBJ1-5|-|-
TGTGCCAGCAGCCCCGACCAGGGCCCCAATCAGCCCCAGCATTTT
CASSPDQGPNQPQHF
>TRBV29-1|TRBJ1-4|-|-
TGCAGCGTTAGGGGGTCTTTGGATGAAAAACTGTTTTTT
CSVRGSLDEKLFF
>TRBV6-1|TRBJ2-3|-|TRBD1
TGTGCCAGCAGTGGCCGACAGGGTGGCACAGATACGCAGTATTTT
CASSGRQGGTDTQYF
>TRBV2|TRBJ2-5|-|-
TGTGCCAGCAGTGAGGAAGAGACCCAGTACTTC
CASSEEETQYF
>TRBV3-1|TRBJ2-2|once|-
TGTGCCAGCAGCCCGCTGGGCCCTTTGAGCGGGGAGCTGTTTTTT
CASSPLGPLSGELFF
>TRBV25-1|TRBJ2-7|-|TRBD1
TGTGCCAGCAGCTTAGCGGGACAGGGGGTCTACGAGCAGTACTTC
CASSLAGQGVYEQYF
>TRBV20-1|TRBJ2-5|-|-
TGCAGTGCTAGCCTAGATGGGACCCAGTACTTC
CSASLDGTQYF
>TRBV2|TRBJ2-2|once|TRBD2
TGTGCCAGCAGTGTCGCGACTAGCCACACCGGGGAGCTGTTTTTT
CASSVATSHTGELFF
>TRBV7-9|TRBJ2-1|-|-
TGTGCCAGCAGCTCCACGGGCAGCGGGCCCCATGGTGAGCAGTTCTTC
CASSSTGSGPHGEQFF
>TRBV12-3/TRBV12-4|TRBJ2-5|-|-
TGTGCCAGCAGTTTCTACCTTAGGGCCGGAGAGACCCAGTACTTC
CASSFYLRAGETQYF
>TRBV15|TRBJ1-4|-|-
TGTGCCACCAGCAGATCCCGGGCCCGCGGGATTAATGAAAAACTGTTTTTT
CATSRSRARGINEKLFF
>TRBV4-3|TRBJ2-1|-|TRBD1
TGCGCCAGCAGCCACCAAGGACAGGGGGCCTCCTCATGGCAGTTCTTC
CASSHQGQGASSWQFF
>TRBV5-1|TRBJ2-5|-|TRBD1
TGCGCCAGCAGCGCCGGGACAGGAGAGACCCAGTACTTC
CASSAGTGETQYF
>TRBV10-3|TRBJ2-5|-|-
TGTGCCATCAGTGATTATGTGGAGACCCAGTACTTC
CAISDYVETQYF
>TRBV29-1|TRBJ2-5|-|TRBD2
TGCAGCGTTTCCACTAGCGGGGAAGAGACCCAGTACTTC
CSVSTSGEETQYF
>TRBV18|TRBJ1-5|-|-
TGTGCCAGCTCACCAGGGGCGAGCAATCAGCCCCAGCATTTT
CASSPGASNQPQHF
>TRBV3-1|TRBJ2-1|-|TRBD1
TGTGCCAGCAGCCACCCGTCCAATGGACAGGCCGACTCCTACAATGAGCAGTTCTTC
CASSHPSNGQADSYNEQFF
>TRBV18|TRBJ1-1|-|-
TGTGCCAGCTCACCAATAGCAGGGGACACTGAAGCTTTCTTT
CASSPIAGDTEAFF
>TRBV20-1|TRBJ2-3|-|-
TGCAGTGGGAACGGGGGCACAGATACGCAGTATTTT
CSGNGGTDTQYF
>TRBV29-1|TRBJ1-2|-|-
TGCAGCGTTGAGGATAAGCTCGGCTACACCTTC
CSVEDKLGYTF
>TRBV6-4|TRBJ1-5|-|-
TGTGCCAGCAGTGACCCAAGGGGTACCAATCAGCCCCAGCATTTT
CASSDPRGTNQPQHF
>TRBV10-2|TRBJ2-1|-|TRBD1
TGCGCCAGCGAGGGACAGGGGGACAATGAGCAGTTCTTC
CASEGQGDNEQFF
>TRBV9|TRBJ2-2|-|TRBD1
TGTGCCAGCAGCGTGTCAGCGACAGGGCTGTGGACCGGGGAGCTGTTTTTT
CASSVSATGLWTGELFF
>TRBV7-7|TRBJ2-1|-|TRBD1
TGTGCCAGCAGCCCCAGAGGGGGCAGCAATGAGCAGTTCTTC
CASSPRGGSNEQFF
>TRBV5-1|TRBJ1-4|-|-
TGCGCCAGCAGCTTGGGGGCGCCGGGTGAAAAACTGTTTTTT
CASSLGAPGEKLFF
>TRBV6-4|TRBJ1-6|-|-
TGTGCCAGCAGCCAGAACCCCGATTCACCCCTCCACTTT
CASSQNPDSPLHF
>TRBV25-1|TRBJ2-5|-|TRBD2
TGTGCCAGCAGTGGCACCGAGCCCCCCGGGCCGGGGGGGAAGACCCAGTACTTC
CASSGTEPPGPGGKTQYF
>TRBV5-1|TRBJ1-2|-|TRBD1
TGCGCCAGCAGCACCGGGACAGAGAACTATGGCTACACCTTC
CASSTGTENYGYTF